The entry below gives a single T cell receptor (beta chain) sequence along with its context. This CDR3 has 14 residues. Trimming removed 3 bases from V and 6 bases from J, with 14 bases in between. CDR1 GTSNPN and CDR2 SVGIG come from the germline V gene (reference sequence). Primers included in the PCR were 60 Vbeta and 13 Jbeta primers. The repertoire was sequenced with immunoSEQ multiplex PCR; TCRdb's copy has only in-frame clones and lacks some. Recorded here are tens of thousands of clones; the top ten clones represent roughly 2.6%. The sample comes from a study of cytomegalovirus exposure and HLA in healthy donors.

The chain uses TRBV30 and TRBJ2-2, with D possibly TRBD1 on 5 matching bases. The specimen was PBMCs. The TCR comes from a man aged 40-49 years in good health and CMV-seronegative. The CDR3 DNA sequence: TGTGCCTGGAGCGAACAGGCGATCGCCGGGGAGCTGTTTTTT. It yields the protein CAWSEQAIAGELFF.